One and the same sample provided the 8 T cell receptor beta chains below, sequenced in a study of response to subunit inactivated influenza vaccine. TCRdb fed the RT-PCR reads into MiXCR, producing one record per CDR3 protein. The profile shows fewer than 200,000 distinct CDR3 sequences, around 8.8% of them singletons. Sequenced material: non-naive T cells sorted from PBMCs, taken on the day of vaccination. The receptors come from a man in his forties or fifties who received an inactivated influenza vaccine.

This clonotype came up many times. The CDR3 loop reads CASSGHHETGNTIYF. The CDR3 bases are TGTGCCAGCAGCGGGCATCACGAGACTGGAAACACCATATATTTT. The chain uses TRBV9 and TRBJ1-3; no reliable D call. Germline V gene sequence: CDR1 SGDLS, CDR2 YYNGEE. CDR3 length equals 15 residues. V lost 3 bases, J lost 2 bases, and 12 bases lay in between. The entire variable domain, with the rest obtained from reference TRBV9 and TRBJ1-3, is as follows: DSGVTQTPKHLITATGQRVTLRCSPRSGDLSVYWYQQSLDQGLQFLIQYYNGEERAKGNILERFSAQQFPDLHSELNLSSLELGDSALYFCASSGHHETGNTIYFGEGSWLTVV.

The chain combines TRBV19 with TRBJ2-7, with a possible D match to TRBD1 (6 bases). CDR3 size: 16 residues. With 1 base removed from V and 4 bases from J, the gap between germline ends came to 17 bases. Per germline, CDR1 LNHDA and CDR2 SQIVND (reference sequence). CDR3: CASSIAGTLDRYEQYF. The CDR3 DNA reads as TGTGCCAGTAGTATAGCTGGGACACTCGATCGGTACGAGCAGTACTTC.

This clonotype was counted a few times. This chain uses TRBV12-3 or TRBV12-4 with TRBJ2-3, with 7 bases identical to TRBD1. CDR3 length: 17 amino acids. After removal of 6 bases from V and 4 bases from J, the junction contained 16 bases not matched to a gene. The CDR3 sequence: CASRARRTGQGADTQYF. The DNA of the CDR3 is TGTGCCAGCAGGGCCAGAAGGACAGGTCAGGGAGCAGATACGCAGTATTTT.

This chain uses TRBV10-3 with TRBJ2-7; D unresolved. The CDR3 is 12 amino acids. Trimming stripped 2 bases from V and 7 bases from J, with 9 bases between. Looked up from germline, CDR1 is ENHRY and CDR2 is SYGVKD. The CDR3 here is CAISEGRSEQYF. The CDR3 nucleotides are TGTGCCATCAGTGAGGGGCGGTCGGAGCAGTACTTC.

This clonotype was seen a single time. This may stem from a read error, because a much larger clone lies one nucleotide away. The rearrangement links TRBV6-2 or TRBV6-3 to TRBJ2-1, with D perhaps matching TRBD2 (5 bases). The CDR3 runs to 15 residues. Looked up from germline, CDR1 is MNHEY and CDR2 is SVGEGT. The V gene lost 4 bases and the J gene lost 6 bases, with 16 bases spanning the gap. CDR3 loop: CASSSGYSAGNEQFF. As DNA, the CDR3 is TGTGCCAGCAGTTCTGGGTACAGTGCGGGCAATGAGCAGTTCTTC.

The CDR3 protein is CASSREGNEQFF. The DNA of the CDR3 is TGTGCCAGCAGCCGTGAGGGGAATGAGCAGTTCTTC. The chain employs TRBV3-1 and TRBJ2-1; D possibly uses TRBD1 or TRBD2 (5 bases each). CDR3 length equals 12 residues. Trimming stripped 4 bases from V and 7 bases from J, with 8 bases between. Germline V gene lookup returns CDR1 LGHDT and CDR2 YNNKEL (reference sequence).

On this clonotype: Compared with germline, one end of the junction differs, possibly owing to a read error. The CDR3, as DNA: TGCAATGCTAGCGGGAGTCTGTACGAGCAGTACTTC. It translates to CNASGSLYEQYF. The V call is TRBV20-1, the J call TRBJ2-7; TRBD2 agrees at 10 bases. CDR1 is DFQATT and CDR2 is SNEGSKA in the germline V gene (reference sequence). The CDR3 is 12 amino acids.

This chain links TRBV15 with TRBJ2-1, with D possibly being TRBD2 (5 bases). The CDR3 is made up of 15 amino acids. The V and J ends lost 4 bases and 4 bases respectively, with 14 bases between them. Germline CDR1 LNHNV, CDR2 YYDKDF (reference sequence). CDR3 nucleotides: TGTGCCACCAGCAACCCTCGGCGGGCTTACAATGAGCAGTTCTTC. This encodes CATSNPRRAYNEQFF.